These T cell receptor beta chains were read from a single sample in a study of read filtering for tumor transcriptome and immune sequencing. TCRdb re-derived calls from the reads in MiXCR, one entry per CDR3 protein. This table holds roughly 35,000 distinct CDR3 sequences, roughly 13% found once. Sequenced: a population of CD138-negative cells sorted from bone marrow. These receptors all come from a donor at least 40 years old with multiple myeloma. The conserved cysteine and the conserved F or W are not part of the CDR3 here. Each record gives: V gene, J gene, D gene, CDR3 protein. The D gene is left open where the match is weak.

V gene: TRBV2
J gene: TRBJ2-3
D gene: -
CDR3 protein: ASSWRAEEDTQY

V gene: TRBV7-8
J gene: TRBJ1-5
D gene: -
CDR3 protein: ASSSNGNQPQH

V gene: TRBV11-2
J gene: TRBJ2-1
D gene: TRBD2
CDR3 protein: ASSLSGRACNEQF

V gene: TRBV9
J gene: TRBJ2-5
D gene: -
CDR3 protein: ASSVGQLQETQY

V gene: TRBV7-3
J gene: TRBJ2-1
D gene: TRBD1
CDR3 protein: ASSSRPGQGVDEQL

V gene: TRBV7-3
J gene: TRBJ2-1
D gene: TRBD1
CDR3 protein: ASSLSPQTGVGYNEQF

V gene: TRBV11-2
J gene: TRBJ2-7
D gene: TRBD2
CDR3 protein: ASSLGLAGGYEQY

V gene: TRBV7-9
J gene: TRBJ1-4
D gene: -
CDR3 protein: ASSATGETGKLF

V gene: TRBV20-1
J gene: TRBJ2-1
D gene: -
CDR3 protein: NAPFNEQF

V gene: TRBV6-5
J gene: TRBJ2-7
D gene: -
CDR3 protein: ASREGRGSTAYEQY

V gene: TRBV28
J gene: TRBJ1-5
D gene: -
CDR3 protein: ASSPRFNGNQPLH

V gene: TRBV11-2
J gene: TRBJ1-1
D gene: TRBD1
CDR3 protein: ASSFRRGQPRGRNTEAF

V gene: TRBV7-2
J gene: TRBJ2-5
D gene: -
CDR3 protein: ASTHPQETQY

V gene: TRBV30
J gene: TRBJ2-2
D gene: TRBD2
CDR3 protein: AWTSGSSETGELF

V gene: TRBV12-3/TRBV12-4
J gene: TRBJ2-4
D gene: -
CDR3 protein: ASSSTVAKNIQY

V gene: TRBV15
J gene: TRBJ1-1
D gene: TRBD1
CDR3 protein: ATSRDTGTVGTEAF

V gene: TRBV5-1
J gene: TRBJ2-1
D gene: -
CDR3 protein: ASSSPGYNEQF

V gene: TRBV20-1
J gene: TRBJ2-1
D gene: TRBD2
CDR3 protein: RARDPGRALREQF

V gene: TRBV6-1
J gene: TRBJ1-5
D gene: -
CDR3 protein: ASSATGTADQPQH

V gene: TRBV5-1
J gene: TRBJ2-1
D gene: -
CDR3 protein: ASSFGLGNGYNEQF

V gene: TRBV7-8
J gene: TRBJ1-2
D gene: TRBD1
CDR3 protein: ASSLGQGGYGYT

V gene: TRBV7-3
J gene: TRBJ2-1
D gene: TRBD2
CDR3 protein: ASSLVGGRRDEQF

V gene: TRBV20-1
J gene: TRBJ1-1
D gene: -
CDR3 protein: SARGGYDAEAF

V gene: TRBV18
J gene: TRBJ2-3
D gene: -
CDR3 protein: ASSSTERRGPYTQY

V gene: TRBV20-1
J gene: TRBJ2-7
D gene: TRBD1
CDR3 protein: GTGTGDYEQY

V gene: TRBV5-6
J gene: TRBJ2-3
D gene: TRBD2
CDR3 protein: ASSLSSSGDTQY

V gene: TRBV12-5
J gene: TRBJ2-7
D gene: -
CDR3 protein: ASGPDALKTYELY

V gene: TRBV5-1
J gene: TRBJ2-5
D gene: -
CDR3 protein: ASSLGGTRQETQY

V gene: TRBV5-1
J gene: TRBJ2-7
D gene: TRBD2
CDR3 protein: ASSLAGGQDLYEQY

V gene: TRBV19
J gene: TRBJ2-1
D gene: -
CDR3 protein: ASSAGGYYNEQF

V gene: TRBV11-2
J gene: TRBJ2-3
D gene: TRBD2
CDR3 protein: ASSLDLAGLAGGTDTQY

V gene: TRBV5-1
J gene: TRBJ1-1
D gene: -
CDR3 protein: ASSLGVGHYYTGAF

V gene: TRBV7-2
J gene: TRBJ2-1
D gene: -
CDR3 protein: ASSLGWDIRPGLPTRPYNEQF

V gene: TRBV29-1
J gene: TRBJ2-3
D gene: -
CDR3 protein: SVEVQGTDTQY

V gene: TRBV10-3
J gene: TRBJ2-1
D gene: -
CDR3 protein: AMGEVADNEQF

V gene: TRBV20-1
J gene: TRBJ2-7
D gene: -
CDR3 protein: SALLRSTSYEQY

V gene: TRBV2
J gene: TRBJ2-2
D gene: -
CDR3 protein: ASKRTGSNTGELF

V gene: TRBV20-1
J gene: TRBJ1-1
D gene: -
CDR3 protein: SARGNPAGTE

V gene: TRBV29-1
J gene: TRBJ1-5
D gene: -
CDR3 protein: SVAGGRNQPQH